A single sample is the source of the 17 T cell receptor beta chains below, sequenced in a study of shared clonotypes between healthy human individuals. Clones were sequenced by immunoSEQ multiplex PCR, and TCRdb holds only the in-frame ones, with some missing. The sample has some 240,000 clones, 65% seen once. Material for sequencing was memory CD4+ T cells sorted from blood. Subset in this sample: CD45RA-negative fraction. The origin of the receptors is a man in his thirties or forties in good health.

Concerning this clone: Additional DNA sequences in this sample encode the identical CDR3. CDR3 sequence reads: CSVSGRGVYEQYF. The DNA of the CDR3 is TGCAGCGTGTCGGGACGGGGGGTCTACGAGCAGTACTTC. The chain uses TRBV29-1 and TRBJ2-7; 7 bases are a match to TRBD2. The CDR3 consists of 13 residues. With V trimmed by 6 bases and J by 3 bases, 8 bases remained unmatched. Germline V lookup: CDR1 SQVTM, CDR2 ANQGSEA.

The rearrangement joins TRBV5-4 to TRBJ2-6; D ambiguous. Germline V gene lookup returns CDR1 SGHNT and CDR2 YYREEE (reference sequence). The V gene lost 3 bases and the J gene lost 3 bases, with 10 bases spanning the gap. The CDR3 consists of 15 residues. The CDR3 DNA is TGTGCCAGCAGCTCCCCCTGGGGTGGGGCCAACGTCCTGACTTTC. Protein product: CASSSPWGGANVLTF. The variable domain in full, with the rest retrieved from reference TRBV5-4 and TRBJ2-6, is ETGVTQSPTHLIKTRGQQVTLRCSSQSGHNTVSWYQQALGQGPQFIFQYYREEENGRGNFPPRFSGLQFPNYSSELNVNALELDDSALYLCASSSPWGGANVLTFGAGSRLTVL.

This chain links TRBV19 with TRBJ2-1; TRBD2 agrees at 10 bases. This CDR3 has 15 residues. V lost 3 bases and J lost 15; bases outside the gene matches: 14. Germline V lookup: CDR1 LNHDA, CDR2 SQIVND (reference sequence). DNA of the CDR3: TGTGCCAGTAGTATCCCTACGAGCGGGAGGGCCTCTTGGTTCTTC. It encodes CASSIPTSGRASWFF.

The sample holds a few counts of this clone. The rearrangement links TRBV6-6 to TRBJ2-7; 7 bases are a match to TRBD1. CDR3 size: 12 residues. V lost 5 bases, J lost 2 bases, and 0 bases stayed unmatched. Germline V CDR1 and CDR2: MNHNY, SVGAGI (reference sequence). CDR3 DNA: TGTGCCAGCAGTGGGACAGCCTACGAGCAGTACTTC. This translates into CASSGTAYEQYF.

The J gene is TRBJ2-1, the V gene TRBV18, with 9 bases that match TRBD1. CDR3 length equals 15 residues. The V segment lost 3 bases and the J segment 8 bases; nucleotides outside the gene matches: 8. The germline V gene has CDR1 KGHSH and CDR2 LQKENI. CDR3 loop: CASSPTGQGNHEQFF. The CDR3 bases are TGTGCCAGCTCACCTACGGGACAGGGTAACCATGAGCAGTTCTTC.

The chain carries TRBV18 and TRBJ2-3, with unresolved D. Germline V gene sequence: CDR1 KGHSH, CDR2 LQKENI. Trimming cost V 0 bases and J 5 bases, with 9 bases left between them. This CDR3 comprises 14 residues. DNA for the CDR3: TGTGCCAGCTCACCACCGTCCACTGGAGATACGCAGTATTTT. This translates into CASSPPSTGDTQYF. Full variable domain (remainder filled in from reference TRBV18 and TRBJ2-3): NAGVMQNPRHLVRRRGQEARLRCSPMKGHSHVYWYRQLPEEGLKFMVYLQKENIIDESGMPKERFSAEFPKEGPSILRIQQVVRGDSAAYFCASSPPSTGDTQYFGPGTRLTVL.

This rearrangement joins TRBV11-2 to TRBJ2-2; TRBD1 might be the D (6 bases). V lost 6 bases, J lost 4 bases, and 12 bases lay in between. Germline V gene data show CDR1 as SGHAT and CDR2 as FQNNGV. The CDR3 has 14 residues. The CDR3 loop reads CASRGAPGTGELFF. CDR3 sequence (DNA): TGTGCCAGCAGGGGGGCCCCGGGCACCGGGGAGCTGTTTTTT.

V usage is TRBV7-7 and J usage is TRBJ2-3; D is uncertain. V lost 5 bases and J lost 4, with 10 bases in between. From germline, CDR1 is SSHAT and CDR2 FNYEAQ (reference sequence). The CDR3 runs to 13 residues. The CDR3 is CASSQTISDTQYF. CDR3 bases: TGTGCCAGCAGCCAAACAATATCAGATACGCAGTATTTT.

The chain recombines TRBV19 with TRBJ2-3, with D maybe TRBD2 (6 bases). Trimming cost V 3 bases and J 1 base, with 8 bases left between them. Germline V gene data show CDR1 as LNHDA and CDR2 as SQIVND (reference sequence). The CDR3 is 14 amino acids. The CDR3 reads CASSIGGGTDTQYF. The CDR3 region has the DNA TGTGCCAGTAGTATTGGCGGGGGCACAGATACGCAGTATTTT.

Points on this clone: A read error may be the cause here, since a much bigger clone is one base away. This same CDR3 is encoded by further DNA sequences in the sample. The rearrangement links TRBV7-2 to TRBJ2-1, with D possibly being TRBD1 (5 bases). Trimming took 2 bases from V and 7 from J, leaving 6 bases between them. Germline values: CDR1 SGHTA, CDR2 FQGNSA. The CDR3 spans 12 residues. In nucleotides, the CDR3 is TGTGCCAGCAGCTTACAGGGAAATGAGCAGTTCTTC. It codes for CASSLQGNEQFF.

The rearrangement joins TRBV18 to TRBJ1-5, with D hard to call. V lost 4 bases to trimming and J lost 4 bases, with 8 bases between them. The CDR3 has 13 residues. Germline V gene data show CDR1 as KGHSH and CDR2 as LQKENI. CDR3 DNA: TGTGCCAGCTCACTCGGGGTTAATCAGCCCCAGCATTTT. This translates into CASSLGVNQPQHF.

CDR3 sequence reads: CATSREALGTYEQYF. Written as DNA, the CDR3 is TGTGCCACCAGCAGAGAGGCACTAGGAACCTACGAGCAGTACTTC. The chain joins TRBV15 to TRBJ2-7; tentatively, D is TRBD2 (5 bases). The V end was cut by 0 bases, the J end by 2 bases, with 11 bases between. Germline-derived CDR1 and CDR2 are LNHNV and YYDKDF (reference sequence). This CDR3 is built from 15 residues.

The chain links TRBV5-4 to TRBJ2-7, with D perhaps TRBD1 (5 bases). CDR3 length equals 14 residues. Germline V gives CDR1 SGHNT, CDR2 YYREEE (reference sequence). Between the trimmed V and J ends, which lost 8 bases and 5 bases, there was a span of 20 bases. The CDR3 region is CASQTIQGSDEQYF. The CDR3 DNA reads TGTGCCAGTCAAACCATCCAGGGTAGTGACGAGCAGTACTTC.

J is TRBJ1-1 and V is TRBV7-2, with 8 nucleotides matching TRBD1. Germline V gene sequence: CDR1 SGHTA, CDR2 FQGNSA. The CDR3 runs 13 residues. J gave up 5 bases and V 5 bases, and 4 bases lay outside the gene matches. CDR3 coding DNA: TGTGCCAGCAGCCAAACAGGGGGTACTGAAGCTTTCTTT. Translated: CASSQTGGTEAFF.

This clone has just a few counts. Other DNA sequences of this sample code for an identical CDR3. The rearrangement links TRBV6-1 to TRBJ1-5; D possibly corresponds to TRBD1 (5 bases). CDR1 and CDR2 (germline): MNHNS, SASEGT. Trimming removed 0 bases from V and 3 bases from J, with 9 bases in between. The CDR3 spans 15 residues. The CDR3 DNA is TGTGCCAGCAGTGAAGCGGGGGGAGACAATCAGCCCCAGCATTTT. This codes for CASSEAGGDNQPQHF.

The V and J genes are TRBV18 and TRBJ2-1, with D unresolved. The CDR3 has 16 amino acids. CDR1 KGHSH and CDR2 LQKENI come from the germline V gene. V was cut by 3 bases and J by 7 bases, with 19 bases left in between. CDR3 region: CASSPPNLWAGNEQFF. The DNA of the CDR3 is TGTGCCAGCTCACCTCCGAATCTCTGGGCTGGTAATGAGCAGTTCTTC.

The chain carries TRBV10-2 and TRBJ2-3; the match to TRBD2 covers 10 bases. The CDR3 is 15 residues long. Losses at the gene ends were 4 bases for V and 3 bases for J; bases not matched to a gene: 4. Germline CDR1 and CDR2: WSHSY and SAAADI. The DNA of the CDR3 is TGCGCCAGCAGTGTTCCTAGCGGGAGTACAGATACGCAGTATTTT. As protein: CASSVPSGSTDTQYF.